This T cell receptor beta chain was identified in a study of cytomegalovirus exposure and HLA in healthy donors. Points from the study as a whole: Using a false discovery rate of 0.05, a later analysis showed that approximately 17,000 TCR beta sequences were associated with HLA alleles. One later analysis reportedly identified an Asian-associated ancestry cluster that showed fewer N-insertions than the roughly 600-donor mean.

Comments on this clone: The antigen is unknown.

Primers included in the PCR were 60 Vbeta and 13 Jbeta primers. The repertoire was sequenced with immunoSEQ multiplex PCR; TCRdb's copy has only in-frame clones and lacks some. Here the sample spans around 130,000 clones, 80% being singletons. The receptor's source is a young man in good health and CMV-seronegative. The specimen was PBMCs.

The CDR3 sequence is CASSPDSSSYEQYF. CDR3 coding DNA: TGTGCCAGCAGCCCCGACTCCAGCTCCTACGAGCAGTACTTC. The chain is built from TRBV13 and TRBJ2-7; D unclear. The ends were cut back, 5 bases at V and 0 bases at J, with 11 bases in the middle. The germline V gene encodes CDR1 PRHDT and CDR2 FYEKMQ (reference sequence). The CDR3 covers 14 residues.